The next 27 T cell receptor beta chains were all read from a single sample in a study of T cells in Graves' hyperthyroidism and ophthalmopathy. What was amplified from RNA transcripts were TCR beta CDR3 regions. During a first-round RT-PCR of the TCR CDR3, the HTBI primer set was used. TCRdb re-called the multiplex PCR reads with MiXCR, one entry per CDR3 protein. The sample includes approximately 690,000 distinct CDR3 sequences, less than 25% seen only once; the top ten take around a third. The specimen sequenced was blood. The receptors originated from a man aged 25 to 45 with Graves' ophthalmopathy.

At least ten counts were recorded for this clonotype. The rearrangement links TRBV28 to TRBJ2-2; D possibly uses TRBD1 or TRBD2 (9 bases each). CDR1 is MDHEN and CDR2 is SYDVKM in the germline V gene. The CDR3 consists of 22 residues. V shed 6 bases and J shed 0 bases, with 32 bases lying between them. The CDR3 DNA reads as TGTGCCAGCAGCCGTTGGACAGGGGTCTTCGATAGCGGGAGTTCGAACACCGGGGAGCTGTTTTTT. Translating gives CASSRWTGVFDSGSSNTGELFF. Looking up the rest from reference TRBV28 and TRBJ2-2 gives the full variable domain: DVKVTQSSRYLVKRTGEKVFLECVQDMDHENMFWYRQDPGLGLRLIYFSYDVKMKEKGDIPEGYSVSREKKERFSLILESASTNQTSMYLCASSRWTGVFDSGSSNTGELFFGEGSRLTVL.

The chain uses TRBV25-1 and TRBJ2-5; TRBD1 matches 7 bases. J was trimmed by 4 bases and V by 10 bases; bases with no gene match: 6. This CDR3 spans 12 amino acids. Germline V gene lookup returns CDR1 MGHDK and CDR2 SYGVNS. CDR3 residues: CATGTVGETQYF. The CDR3, as DNA: TGTGCCACCGGGACAGTCGGAGAGACCCAGTACTTC.

This clonotype was detected ten times or more. The chain recombines TRBV11-3 with TRBJ2-5, with D perhaps TRBD1 (6 bases). Germline V CDR1 and CDR2: SGHNT, YENEEA. Trimming removed 4 bases at V and 5 bases at J, with 11 bases between. The CDR3 runs to 13 residues. CDR3 loop: CASSSTGQETQYF. CDR3 in DNA: TGTGCCAGCAGCTCTACAGGGCAGGAGACCCAGTACTTC.

This chain's CDR3 is CASSLVGGKGGDTFEQYF. CDR3 DNA sequence: TGTGCCAGCAGCTTGGTAGGGGGGAAGGGGGGGGATACGTTCGAGCAGTACTTC. V is TRBV7-2 and J is TRBJ2-7; D might be TRBD2 (7 bases). The CDR3 is made up of 18 amino acids. Trimming shortened V by 3 bases and J by 6 bases, and 27 bases separated the two germline ends. Germline-derived CDR1 and CDR2 are SGHTA and FQGNSA.

This clonotype was picked up many times. The CDR3 nucleotides are TGTGCCAGCAGGTCCCCGGGACAGCATAAAGCTTTCTTT. This codes for CASRSPGQHKAFF. The chain joins TRBV6-1 to TRBJ1-1; 7 bases align to TRBD1. The CDR3 spans 13 residues. Germline trimming cut 6 bases from V and 9 bases from J; bases unmatched to any gene: 10. Germline V gene lookup returns CDR1 MNHNS and CDR2 SASEGT.

The genes are TRBV24-1 and TRBJ2-3; D call uncertain. With 3 bases removed from V and 5 bases from J, the gap between germline ends came to 14 bases. Germline CDR1 KGHDR, CDR2 SFDVKD. This CDR3 region has 15 residues. The CDR3 sequence is CATSDPGSARDTQYF. The CDR3 DNA sequence: TGTGCCACCAGTGATCCTGGATCCGCGAGAGATACGCAGTATTTT.

CDR3 nucleotides: TGTGCCAGCAGCCCCGCGACCTCCTACGAGCAGTACTTC. This codes for CASSPATSYEQYF. The rearrangement links TRBV5-5 to TRBJ2-7; D ambiguous. V gave up 4 bases and J gave up 0 bases, with 8 bases separating them. CDR1 and CDR2 (germline): SGHKS, YYEKEE (reference sequence). CDR3 size: 13 residues. Together with reference TRBV5-5 and TRBJ2-7, the CDR3 gives the full variable domain: DAGVTQSPTHLIKTRGQQVTLRCSPISGHKSVSWYQQVLGQGPQFIFQYYEKEERGRGNFPDRFSARQFPNYSSELNVNALLLGDSALYLCASSPATSYEQYFGPGTRLTVT.

This clonotype was recorded many times. The chain couples TRBV30 to TRBJ2-3; D is undetermined. The V and J ends lost 6 bases and 0 bases respectively, with 13 bases between them. This CDR3 is built from 14 residues. CDR1 is GTSNPN, CDR2 SVGIG, per germline (reference sequence). The CDR3, as DNA: TGTGCCTGTCTCGCCCGTGACAGCACAGATACGCAGTATTTT. Translated: CACLARDSTDTQYF.

This sequence joins TRBV6-4 and TRBJ2-1; a possible D gene is TRBD2 (6 bases). This CDR3 is 14 amino acids long. Looked up from germline, CDR1 is MRHNA and CDR2 is SNTAGT. Trimming removed 2 bases at V and 6 bases at J, with 11 bases between. CDR3 in DNA: TGTGCCAGCAGTGACGGCGGGGAAACCAATGAGCAGTTCTTC. Translating gives CASSDGGETNEQFF.

This clonotype came up a few times. With a much larger clone just one base away, this may be a read error. This sequence joins TRBV18 and TRBJ2-1; D remains ambiguous. The germline CDR1 and CDR2 sequences are KGHSH and LQKENI. The CDR3 contains 11 residues. Trimming removed 2 bases at V and 10 bases at J, with 6 bases between. The CDR3 region is CASSPDKEQFF. CDR3 in DNA: TGTGCCAGCTCACCAGATAAAGAGCAGTTCTTC.

The sample holds a few counts of this clonotype. The chain recombines TRBV28 with TRBJ1-4; possibly TRBD1 for D (5 bases). V dropped 11 bases and J dropped 3 bases, with 13 bases sitting between them. The CDR3 totals 13 residues. Germline loops: CDR1 MDHEN, CDR2 SYDVKM. The CDR3 nucleotides read TGTGCCGGAAATCGGGGACCTAATGAAAAACTGTTTTTT. Residues: CAGNRGPNEKLFF. Full variable domain (outside the CDR3, taken from reference TRBV28 and TRBJ1-4): DVKVTQSSRYLVKRTGEKVFLECVQDMDHENMFWYRQDPGLGLRLIYFSYDVKMKEKGDIPEGYSVSREKKERFSLILESASTNQTSMYLCAGNRGPNEKLFFGSGTQLSVL.

There are many counts of this clonotype. V gene TRBV6-5 combines with J gene TRBJ1-2, with 7 nucleotides matching TRBD1. Germline CDR1 is MNHEY and CDR2 is SVGAGI. The CDR3 totals 14 residues. The V gene end was trimmed by 2 bases and the J gene end by 4 bases; junction bases not matched to a gene: 4. CDR3 loop: CASSYTTGSYGYTF. CDR3 nucleotides: TGTGCCAGCAGTTACACGACAGGGAGCTATGGCTACACCTTC.

The table lists this clonotype with many counts. The CDR3 DNA follows: TGTGCCAGCAGTTACTCGGACCTAGCGGGAGGGCCCGTTTGGTACGAGCAGTACTTC. This sequence encodes CASSYSDLAGGPVWYEQYF. The V call is TRBV6-2 or TRBV6-3, the J call TRBJ2-7; TRBD2 matches at 12 bases. This CDR3 has 19 amino acids. The J segment lost 4 bases and the V segment lost 0 bases, leaving 13 bases of the junction unmatched. Germline values: CDR1 MNHEY, CDR2 SVGEGT.

This clonotype has just a few counts. The V call is TRBV14, the J call TRBJ2-1, with 8 positions matching TRBD2. Germline assignment: CDR1 SGHDN and CDR2 FVKESK. Trimming took 4 bases from V and 6 from J; bases not matched to a gene: 11. CDR3 length: 16 residues. For the CDR3, the DNA is TGTGCCAGCAGCCCCCAATGGGCGGGAGGTCCCAATGAGCAGTTCTTC. Translation gives CASSPQWAGGPNEQFF.

This clonotype was counted only a few times. This chain links TRBV12-3 or TRBV12-4 with TRBJ1-6; maybe TRBD1 (5 bases). Trimming took 3 bases from V and 9 from J, leaving 12 bases between them. The CDR3 extends over 14 amino acids. CDR3 sequence (DNA): TGTGCCAGCAGTTTTGGGGGAGGTAGTTCACCCCTCCACTTT. Encoded protein: CASSFGGGSSPLHF.

This clonotype was found a few times. The chain carries TRBV7-9 and TRBJ1-2; perhaps TRBD1 as D (5 bases). The CDR3 runs 15 residues. Germline lookup yields CDR1 SEHNR and CDR2 FQNEAQ (reference sequence). In nucleotides, the CDR3 is TGTTCCGCGGGCAGGGACCTCGGGCGCGGCTATGGCTACACCTTC. This encodes CSAGRDLGRGYGYTF.

At least ten counts were recorded for this clonotype. The chain employs TRBV20-1 and TRBJ2-5; D unclear. The V gene lost 1 base and the J gene lost 3 bases, with 15 bases spanning the gap. This CDR3 contains 15 residues. Per germline, CDR1 DFQATT and CDR2 SNEGSKA (reference sequence). CDR3 residues: CSARGIWPVEETQYF. CDR3 nucleotide sequence: TGCAGTGCTAGAGGTATCTGGCCGGTGGAAGAGACCCAGTACTTC.

The table lists this clonotype with a few counts. This chain connects TRBV7-9 to TRBJ1-1; D call uncertain. V was pared by 5 bases and J by 7 bases, with 11 bases between. The CDR3 length is 12 residues. Germline loops: CDR1 SEHNR, CDR2 FQNEAQ (reference sequence). CDR3 bases: TGTGCCAGCAGCCCTCGCTGGGGTGAAGCTTTCTTT. Its protein product is CASSPRWGEAFF.

The chain couples TRBV4-3 to TRBJ2-7; 8 bases align to TRBD2. V dropped 1 base and J dropped 5; count of bases not matched to a gene: 7. Germline CDR1 and CDR2: LGHNA and YSLEER. The CDR3 length is 15 residues. The CDR3 DNA reads TGCGCCAGCAGCCAAGGACTAGCGCCAGGCGACGAGCAGTACTTC. The encoded protein is CASSQGLAPGDEQYF.

This clonotype has at least ten counts. The chain combines TRBV5-1 with TRBJ1-1; D possibly corresponds to TRBD1 (5 bases). The CDR3 contains 14 residues. V shed 4 bases and J shed 0 bases, with 10 bases lying between them. CDR1 SGHRS and CDR2 YFSETQ come from the germline V gene. CDR3 in DNA: TGCGCCAGCAGCGGCCAGGGAATGAACACTGAAGCTTTCTTT. Translating it yields CASSGQGMNTEAFF.

This clonotype was detected many times. This sequence joins TRBV2 and TRBJ1-5, with 9 bases matching TRBD1. With 8 bases clipped from V and 7 bases from J, the junction kept 12 bases outside the gene matches. Germline V lookup: CDR1 SNHLY, CDR2 FYNNEI. This CDR3 comprises 15 residues. CDR3 sequence reads: CASGSRDRAEQPQHF. CDR3 nucleotides: TGTGCCAGCGGGAGTAGGGACAGGGCGGAGCAGCCCCAGCATTTT.

This clonotype was recorded at least ten times. The chain combines TRBV7-8 with TRBJ2-7, with D possibly being TRBD2 (5 bases). The germline V gene has CDR1 SGHVS and CDR2 FQNEAQ. V was clipped by 1 base and J by 2 bases, with 6 bases between them. This CDR3 is built from 13 residues. The CDR3 region is CASSLERTYEQYF. The CDR3 DNA follows: TGTGCCAGCAGCTTAGAGCGGACCTACGAGCAGTACTTC.

The chain couples TRBV19 to TRBJ2-2; no definite D call. The V end lost 5 bases, the J end lost 2 bases, and 15 bases lay between the germline ends. The germline CDR1 and CDR2 sequences are LNHDA and SQIVND (reference sequence). The CDR3 contains 16 residues. The CDR3 coding sequence is TGTGCCAGTAGTGACCTCACGATGGCTAACACCGGGGAGCTGTTTTTT. This codes for CASSDLTMANTGELFF.

The CDR3 bases are TGTGCCAGCAGCGACGGGGACGAGCAGTACTTC. Translating it yields CASSDGDEQYF. J is TRBJ2-7 and V is TRBV7-6; perhaps TRBD2 as D (5 bases). This CDR3 region has 11 residues. In germline, CDR1 is SGHVS, CDR2 FNYEAQ. V lost 5 bases and J lost 5, with 7 bases in between.

The V gene is TRBV6-2 or TRBV6-3, the J gene TRBJ1-5; 9 bases are shared with TRBD1. V shed 5 bases and J 9 bases; nucleotides not matched to a gene: 11. This CDR3 spans 15 amino acids. CDR1 and CDR2 (germline): MNHEY, SVGEGT. The DNA for the CDR3 is TGTGCCAGCAGTGGAGGACAGGGGAGCTATCGGCCCCAGCATTTT. It specifies CASSGGQGSYRPQHF.

This clonotype was observed a few times. The chain joins TRBV11-2 to TRBJ1-5; TRBD1 agrees at 7 bases. This CDR3 comprises 19 residues. CDR1 is SGHAT and CDR2 is FQNNGV in the germline V gene. V dropped 5 bases and J dropped 4; count of bases not matched to a gene: 20. The CDR3 sequence is CASSEPDREGEFGNQPQHF. The CDR3 DNA reads TGTGCCAGCAGCGAGCCTGACAGGGAGGGGGAGTTTGGGAATCAGCCCCAGCATTTT.

The V and J genes are TRBV28 and TRBJ1-2; maybe TRBD1 (5 bases). The CDR3 is 15 residues long. V was trimmed by 6 bases and J by 4 bases, leaving 18 bases between them. Germline V gives CDR1 MDHEN, CDR2 SYDVKM. The CDR3 loop is CASRYGAGMAYGYTF. The CDR3 DNA reads as TGTGCCAGCAGATACGGGGCAGGGATGGCCTATGGCTACACCTTC.